This TCR beta chain was obtained from a study of blood T cell repertoires in COVID-19. Ages ranged from 18 to 89 years, with residence in approximately 25 US areas. Sequencing was performed with immunoSEQ multiplex PCR; in TCRdb, only in-frame clones are kept and a portion is missing. The data show about 400,000 clones, with roughly 86% seen just once and around 2% held by the top ten. Germline CDR1 and CDR2: LNHDA and SQIVND (reference sequence). The V segment lost 6 bases and the J segment 5 bases; nucleotides outside the gene matches: 14. CDR3 length equals 16 residues. This clone was counted a single time.

J is TRBJ1-1 and V is TRBV19, with 8 bases fitting TRBD1. The specimen sequenced was PBMCs or T cells enriched from blood (not recorded which). This receptor was identified in a woman aged 40 to 50 with acute COVID-19. The DNA for the CDR3 is TGTGCCAGTAGGGGCCGACAGGGGCCTTCAGGGACTGAAGCTTTCTTT. Protein product: CASRGRQGPSGTEAFF.